These 25 T cell receptor beta chains came from one sample sequenced in a study of identical twins. Each CDR3 protein is one row after TCRdb ran MiXCR on the 5' RACE reads. The sample has about 1.7 million distinct CDR3 sequences; less than 40% are singletons. The sequencing input was cord blood. The receptors were gathered from a newborn girl in good health.

Turning to this clonotype: An end of the junction differs from the germline gene, which may be a read error. This chain uses TRBV10-3 with TRBJ1-5, with D tentatively TRBD1 (5 bases). The CDR3 runs to 14 residues. Germline loops: CDR1 ENHRY, CDR2 SYGVKD. The CDR3 sequence is CAISARDSNPPQHF. In nucleotides, the CDR3 is TGTGCCATCAGTGCCAGGGATAGCAATCCGCCCCAGCATTTT.

There are a few counts of this clonotype. V gene TRBV6-1 combines with J gene TRBJ2-7, with TRBD2 identical over 7 bases. V lost 6 bases and J lost 3; bases outside the gene matches: 8. The germline gives CDR1 MNHNS, CDR2 SASEGT. The CDR3 loop spans 14 amino acids. The CDR3 DNA sequence: TGTGCCAGCAGGAGGAGTAGCGGGTACTACGAGCAGTACTTC. It specifies CASRRSSGYYEQYF.

Many counts were recorded for this clonotype. At one end the junction does not follow the germline gene, possibly because of a read error. The rearrangement joins TRBV5-1 to TRBJ2-7; the match to TRBD2 covers 8 bases. This CDR3 comprises 14 residues. Germline V gene data show CDR1 as SGHRS and CDR2 as YFSETQ. The CDR3: CASSSSGGSYEQYF. In DNA, the CDR3 is TGTGCCAGCAGTTCCAGCGGGGGCTCCTACGAGCAGTACTTC. Drawing the rest from reference TRBV5-1 and TRBJ2-7, the complete variable domain is KAGVTQTPRYLIKTRGQQVTLSCSPISGHRSVSWYQQTPGQGLQFLFEYFSETQRNKGNFPGRFSGRQFSNSRSEMNVSTLELGDSALYLCASSSSGGSYEQYFGPGTRLTVT.

The rearrangement joins TRBV7-6 to TRBJ1-5; TRBD1 might be the D (5 bases). Trimming pared 5 bases from V and 0 bases from J, leaving 26 bases between. This CDR3 region has 20 residues. CDR1 is SGHVS, CDR2 FNYEAQ, per germline. This CDR3 is CASSPLTGPRHPYSNQPQHF. CDR3 DNA sequence: TGTGCCAGCAGCCCGCTAACGGGACCACGCCACCCCTATAGCAATCAGCCCCAGCATTTT.

This clonotype showed up just a few times. The V call is TRBV18, the J call TRBJ2-1; 9 nucleotides agree with TRBD2. With 2 bases clipped from V and 7 bases from J, the junction kept 6 bases outside the gene matches. The CDR3 is 15 residues long. Germline V gives CDR1 KGHSH, CDR2 LQKENI. The CDR3 here is CASSPESGRMNEQFF. In nucleotides, the CDR3 is TGTGCCAGCTCACCAGAGAGCGGGAGGATGAATGAGCAGTTCTTC.

This clonotype occurred a few times. J is TRBJ1-1 and V is TRBV6-1, with unresolved D. The ends were cut back, 11 bases at V and 0 bases at J, with 13 bases in the middle. This CDR3 has 13 amino acids. Germline CDR1 MNHNS, CDR2 SASEGT. The CDR3 spells CAANARLNTEAFF. In DNA, the CDR3 is TGTGCCGCCAACGCACGACTGAACACTGAAGCTTTCTTT.

This rearrangement joins TRBV28 to TRBJ2-7; 9 nucleotides match TRBD1. The CDR3 runs to 15 residues. The J segment lost 5 bases and the V segment lost 5 bases, leaving 10 bases of the junction unmatched. Germline loops: CDR1 MDHEN, CDR2 SYDVKM. CDR3 residues: CASSTPGTGIHEQYF. The CDR3 DNA is TGTGCCAGCAGTACCCCCGGGACAGGGATACACGAGCAGTACTTC.

With regard to this clonotype: It may be a read error: a sequence one base away is much more abundant. The chain links TRBV29-1 to TRBJ2-7; D possibly corresponds to TRBD2 (6 bases). Germline assignment: CDR1 SQVTM and CDR2 ANQGSEA. V was shortened by 6 bases and J by 7 bases, with 19 bases between the two germline ends. This CDR3 has 13 amino acids. The chain's CDR3 is CSVNGGKYNEQYF. Here the CDR3 DNA reads TGCAGCGTGAACGGAGGGAAGTACAATGAGCAGTACTTC.

This clonotype has just one count. The V call is TRBV7-7, the J call TRBJ2-7; D ambiguous. The CDR3 runs to 15 residues. The ends were cut back, 0 bases at V and 0 bases at J, with 9 bases in the middle. The germline gives CDR1 SSHAT, CDR2 FNYEAQ (reference sequence). CDR3 DNA sequence: TGTGCCAGCAGCTTAGCCGAAGACGCCTCCTACGAGCAGTACTTC. Its protein is CASSLAEDASYEQYF.

This clonotype was counted a few times. This rearrangement joins TRBV13 to TRBJ2-1; TRBD1 matches at 7 bases. J was trimmed by 0 bases and V by 4 bases; bases with no gene match: 6. Germline assignment: CDR1 PRHDT and CDR2 FYEKMQ (reference sequence). The CDR3 sequence is 16 residues long. The CDR3 sequence: CASSSYRQGSYNEQFF. The CDR3 nucleotides are TGTGCCAGCAGCTCCTACCGACAGGGCTCCTACAATGAGCAGTTCTTC.

This clonotype has only one observation. This chain joins TRBV6-1 and TRBJ1-4, with D tentatively TRBD1 (5 bases). The CDR3 is 16 residues long. Trimming left V 2 bases short and J 8 bases short, with 18 bases between. Germline V gene lookup returns CDR1 MNHNS and CDR2 SASEGT. The CDR3 loop reads CASSEQGLQAPEKLFF. The CDR3, as DNA: TGTGCCAGCAGTGAACAGGGTCTACAGGCCCCGGAAAAACTGTTTTTT.

This clonotype was seen only once. One end of the junction does not line up with germline, which may come from a read error. The chain is built from TRBV6-6 and TRBJ1-4; possible D gene TRBD1, 5 bases. CDR1 MNHNY and CDR2 SVGAGI come from the germline V gene (reference sequence). This CDR3 comprises 15 residues. CDR3 DNA sequence: TGTGCCGGCAGTTACGGTCGGGGACCTAATGAAAAACTGTTTTTT. Its translation is CAGSYGRGPNEKLFF.

This chain joins TRBV20-1 and TRBJ2-7, with a possible D match to TRBD1 (5 bases). Germline CDR1 and CDR2: DFQATT and SNEGSKA (reference sequence). This CDR3 comprises 15 residues. The V end lost 3 bases, the J end lost 0 bases, and 15 bases lay between the germline ends. CDR3 protein: CSARTVPPFSYEQYF. The CDR3 bases are TGCAGTGCTAGGACAGTGCCCCCCTTCTCCTACGAGCAGTACTTC.

This clonotype has only a few counts. This chain connects TRBV2 to TRBJ1-5, with TRBD1 matching 7 bases. The length of the CDR3 is 18 residues. V was clipped by 7 bases and J by 4 bases; unmatched bases: 19. Per germline, CDR1 SNHLY and CDR2 FYNNEI. DNA of the CDR3: TGTGCCAGCAACCCCGTACTTCTCCGGGACAGCTGGAATCAGCCCCAGCATTTT. Translated: CASNPVLLRDSWNQPQHF.

The chain is built from TRBV3-1 and TRBJ2-3; D is unclear. The CDR3 has 12 residues. Germline loops: CDR1 LGHDT, CDR2 YNNKEL (reference sequence). V gave up 1 base and J gave up 7 bases, with 6 bases separating them. CDR3 nucleotide sequence: TGTGCCAGCAGCCAAGGAGACAATACGCAGTATTTT. Translating gives CASSQGDNTQYF.

This clonotype has a count of ten or more. The V gene is TRBV29-1, the J gene TRBJ1-1; 7 bases are a match to TRBD1. The CDR3 totals 12 residues. V was pared by 8 bases and J by 5 bases, with 8 bases of the junction left unmatched. Germline V lookup: CDR1 SQVTM, CDR2 ANQGSEA. For the CDR3, the DNA is TGCAGCACCCGACAGGGAAATACTGAAGCTTTCTTT. Its protein product is CSTRQGNTEAFF.

The chain combines TRBV12-3 or TRBV12-4 with TRBJ2-1, with D uncertain. The CDR3 covers 16 residues. Trimming took 3 bases from V and 1 from J, leaving 13 bases between them. CDR3: CASSFPVVRSYNEQFF. In nucleotides, the CDR3 is TGTGCCAGCAGTTTCCCAGTAGTCAGGTCCTACAATGAGCAGTTCTTC.

The CDR3 loop is CASSRLSTGSQPQHF. CDR3 bases: TGTGCCAGCAGCCGATTATCGACAGGAAGTCAGCCCCAGCATTTT. The chain joins TRBV27 to TRBJ1-5, with D perhaps TRBD1 (6 bases). CDR3 length equals 15 residues. V dropped 6 bases and J dropped 6 bases, with 18 bases sitting between them. Per germline, CDR1 MNHEY and CDR2 SMNVEV (reference sequence).

Only a few counts were recorded for this clonotype. J is TRBJ2-7 and V is TRBV3-1; D is possibly TRBD1 (5 bases). The CDR3 consists of 14 residues. V lost 5 bases and J 1 base, leaving 12 bases between the germline ends. Germline V gene data show CDR1 as LGHDT and CDR2 as YNNKEL (reference sequence). The CDR3 loop is CASSYFDSSYEQYF. For the CDR3, the DNA is TGTGCCAGCAGCTACTTCGACAGTTCCTACGAGCAGTACTTC.

The V and J genes are TRBV28 and TRBJ2-7, with D perhaps being TRBD1 or TRBD2 (6 bases each). Near its end, the DNA agrees better with TRBJ2-5, so the J call may be wrong. The CDR3 runs to 12 residues. CDR1 and CDR2 from the germline V gene are MDHEN and SYDVKM. The CDR3 loop is CASTLEGGTQYF. DNA for the CDR3: TGTGCCAGCACCCTGGAGGGGGGGACCCAGTACTTC.

V usage is TRBV12-3 or TRBV12-4 and J usage is TRBJ2-6, with 11 bases identical to TRBD1. Trimming took 2 bases from V and 2 from J; bases not matched to a gene: 5. The CDR3 covers 18 residues. The CDR3 DNA reads TGTGCCAGCAGTTTACCGCGGACAGGGGGCGCTGGGGCCAACGTCCTGACTTTC. Protein sequence: CASSLPRTGGAGANVLTF.

This clonotype was observed a handful of times. CDR3 amino acids: CSALRRTNYGYTF. DNA of the CDR3: TGCAGTGCTCTCAGACGGACTAACTATGGCTACACCTTC. The chain recombines TRBV20-1 with TRBJ1-2; D ambiguous. The V end lost 5 bases, the J end lost 0 bases, and 10 bases lay between the germline ends. Germline values: CDR1 DFQATT, CDR2 SNEGSKA (reference sequence). The CDR3 spans 13 residues.

The chain carries TRBV12-3 or TRBV12-4 and TRBJ1-3; 7 bases are shared with TRBD1. CDR3 size: 15 residues. The V gene end was trimmed by 5 bases and the J gene end by 0 bases; junction bases not matched to a gene: 4. CDR3 bases: TGTGCCAGCAGTGAAACAGGGGCCTCTGGAAACACCATATATTTT. Amino acid sequence: CASSETGASGNTIYF.

This clonotype has just a few counts. This chain connects TRBV3-1 to TRBJ2-4; D is ambiguous. CDR1 and CDR2 (germline): LGHDT, YNNKEL (reference sequence). Trimming left V 0 bases short and J 9 bases short, with 12 bases between. The CDR3 has 14 residues. This CDR3 reads CASSQDPVSPIQYF. The DNA for the CDR3 is TGTGCCAGCAGCCAAGATCCCGTTTCTCCCATTCAGTACTTC.

This clonotype has only one observation. This chain uses TRBV2 with TRBJ2-1; no firm D call. Trimming removed 3 bases at V and 13 bases at J, with 19 bases between. The CDR3 contains 14 residues. The germline V gene has CDR1 SNHLY and CDR2 FYNNEI. CDR3 protein: CASSEGLAFETQFF. CDR3 coding DNA: TGTGCCAGCAGTGAGGGGTTAGCCTTCGAGACCCAGTTCTTC.